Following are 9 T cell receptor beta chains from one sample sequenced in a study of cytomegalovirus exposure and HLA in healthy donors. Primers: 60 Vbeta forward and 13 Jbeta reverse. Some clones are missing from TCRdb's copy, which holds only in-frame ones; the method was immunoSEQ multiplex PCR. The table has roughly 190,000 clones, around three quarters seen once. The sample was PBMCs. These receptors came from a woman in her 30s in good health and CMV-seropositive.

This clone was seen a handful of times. CDR3 bases: TGTGCCAGCAGTTACGTGGGCAGGGTCTACGAGCAGTACTTC. Amino acid sequence: CASSYVGRVYEQYF. This chain joins TRBV6-5 and TRBJ2-7; a possible D gene is TRBD1 (5 bases). The germline CDR1 and CDR2 sequences are MNHEY and SVGAGI. The V end was cut by 2 bases, the J end by 3 bases, with 11 bases between. The CDR3 consists of 14 residues.

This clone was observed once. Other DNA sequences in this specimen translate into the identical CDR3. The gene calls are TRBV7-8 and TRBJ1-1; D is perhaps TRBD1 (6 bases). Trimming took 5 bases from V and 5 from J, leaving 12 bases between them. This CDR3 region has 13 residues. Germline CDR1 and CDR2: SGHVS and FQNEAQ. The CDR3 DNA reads TGTGCCAGCAGCCTACAGGGAGGGACTGAAGCTTTCTTT. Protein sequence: CASSLQGGTEAFF.

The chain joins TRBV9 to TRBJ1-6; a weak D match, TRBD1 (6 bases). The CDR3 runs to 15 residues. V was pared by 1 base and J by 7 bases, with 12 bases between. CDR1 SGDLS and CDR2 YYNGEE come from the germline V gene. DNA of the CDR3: TGTGCCAGCAGCGTATCAGGGGCTCGCAATTCACCCCTCCACTTT. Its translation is CASSVSGARNSPLHF.

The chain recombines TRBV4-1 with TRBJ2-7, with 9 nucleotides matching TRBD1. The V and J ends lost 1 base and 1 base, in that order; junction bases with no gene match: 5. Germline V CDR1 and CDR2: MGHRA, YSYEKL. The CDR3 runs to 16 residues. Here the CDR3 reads CASSQVPGTGSYEQYF. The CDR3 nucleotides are TGCGCCAGCAGCCAAGTGCCGGGGACAGGGTCCTACGAGCAGTACTTC.

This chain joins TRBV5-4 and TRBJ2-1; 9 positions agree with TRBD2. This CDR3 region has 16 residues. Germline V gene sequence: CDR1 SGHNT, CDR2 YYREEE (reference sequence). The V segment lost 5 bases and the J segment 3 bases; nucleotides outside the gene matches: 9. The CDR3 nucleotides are TGTGCCAGCAGTATTAGCGGGAGAGATTACTACAATGAGCAGTTCTTC. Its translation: CASSISGRDYYNEQFF.

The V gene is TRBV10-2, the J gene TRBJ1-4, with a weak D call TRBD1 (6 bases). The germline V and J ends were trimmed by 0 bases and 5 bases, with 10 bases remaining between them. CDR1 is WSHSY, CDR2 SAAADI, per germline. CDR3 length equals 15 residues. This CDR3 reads CASSESGGHNEKLFF. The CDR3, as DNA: TGCGCCAGCAGTGAGTCGGGGGGGCACAATGAAAAACTGTTTTTT.

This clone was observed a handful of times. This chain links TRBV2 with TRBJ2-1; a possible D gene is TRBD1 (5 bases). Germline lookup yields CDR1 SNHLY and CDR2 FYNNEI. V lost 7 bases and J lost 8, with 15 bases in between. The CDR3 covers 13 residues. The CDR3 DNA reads TGTGCCAGCAATGGGAAGGGGTGGGATGAGCAGTTCTTC. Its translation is CASNGKGWDEQFF.

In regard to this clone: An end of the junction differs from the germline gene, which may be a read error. CDR3 amino acids: CASSPPYQNTEAFF. CDR3 bases: TGTGCCAGCAGCCCCCCTTACCAGAACACGGAAGCTTTCTTT. This chain uses TRBV7-9 with TRBJ1-1; D not resolved. Per the germline V gene, CDR1 is SEHNR and CDR2 is FQNEAQ (reference sequence). This CDR3 has 14 amino acids.

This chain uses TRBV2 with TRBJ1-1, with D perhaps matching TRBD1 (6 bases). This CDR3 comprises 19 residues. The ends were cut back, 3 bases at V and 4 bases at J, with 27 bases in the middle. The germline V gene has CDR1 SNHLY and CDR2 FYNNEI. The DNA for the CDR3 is TGTGCCAGCAGTGAGGATACAGGGTTTCCCGGGGTGTTAGGCACTGAAGCTTTCTTT. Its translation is CASSEDTGFPGVLGTEAFF.